These T cell receptor beta chains were read from a single sample in a study of cytotoxic CD8 clonotypes in ibrutinib-treated CLL. Repertoires were generated with immunoSEQ multiplex PCR, while TCRdb's copy carries only in-frame clones and drops some. Of fewer than 150,000 clones listed, around four fifths are singletons. Sequencing used PBMCs, obtained after 24 months of ibrutinib treatment. These receptors all come from a human donor with chronic lymphocytic leukemia. CDR3s include the opening cysteine and the closing phenylalanine or tryptophan. The order of the fields is D gene, V gene, clone size, J gene, CDR3 DNA, CDR3 protein. The D gene is left open where the match is weak. Size is omitted from some rows. Given values are once, few, many or a class for expanded clones.

>-|TRBV19|-|TRBJ2-7
TGTGCCAGTAGTATACCCTACAGGGACTCCTACGAGCAGTACTTC
CASSIPYRDSYEQYF
>-|TRBV30|few|TRBJ2-3
TGTGCCTGGAGTCGGGGAGATACGCAGTATTTT
CAWSRGDTQYF
>TRBD1|TRBV5-6|-|TRBJ2-7
TGTGCCAGCAGCTCCCTGGCGTACAGGGGATACGAGCAGTACTTC
CASSSLAYRGYEQYF
>-|TRBV4-1|-|TRBJ1-4
TGCGCCAGCAGCTTCGGGCGGTGGATTTCAACTAATGAAAAACTGTTTTTT
CASSFGRWISTNEKLFF
>-|TRBV27|-|TRBJ1-2
TGTGCCAGCAGCCCAGGGGTTAACTATGGCTACACCTTC
CASSPGVNYGYTF
>-|TRBV19|-|TRBJ2-2
TGTGCCAGTAGTCGGAAGGGGTTCACCGGGGAGCTGTTTTTT
CASSRKGFTGELFF
>-|TRBV13|-|TRBJ2-3
TGTGCCAGCAGCTTAGTGGAGGGTAGCACAGATACGCAGTATTTT
CASSLVEGSTDTQYF
>-|TRBV21-1|-|TRBJ2-7
TGTGCCAGCAGCAATCCTGGGACAGGGGAGCGAAACAACGAGCAGTACTTC
CASSNPGTGERNNEQYF
>-|TRBV10-2|-|TRBJ2-7
TGCGCCAGCAGTGAGTCACGCGAGCAGTACTTC
CASSESREQYF
>-|TRBV11-2|-|TRBJ2-2
TGTGCCAGCAGCCAAGCGGACCCGCGGGGGCACGGGGAGCTGTTTTTT
CASSQADPRGHGELFF
>-|TRBV20-1|-|TRBJ2-5
TGCAGTGCTAGAGTCGGGGAGACCCAGTACTTC
CSARVGETQYF
>-|TRBV11-3|-|TRBJ2-1
TGTGCCAGCAGCCAACAGTACAATGAGCAGTTCTTC
CASSQQYNEQFF
>-|TRBV20-1|-|TRBJ2-5
TGCAGTGCTAGAGGAGAGGAGACCCAGTACTTC
CSARGEETQYF
>-|TRBV19|-|TRBJ1-2
TGTGCCAGTAGTGTAAGTCACCAGGGTAACTATGGCTACACCTTC
CASSVSHQGNYGYTF
>TRBD1|TRBV2|-|TRBJ1-2
TGTGCCAGCGCCACGGACAGGGAGTTTGGCGGCTACACCTTC
CASATDREFGGYTF
>TRBD1|TRBV28|-|TRBJ1-3
TGTGCCAGCAGTTTTCGGGACAGGGGGCCTGGAAACACCATATATTTT
CASSFRDRGPGNTIYF
>-|TRBV30|-|TRBJ1-2
TGTGCCTGGAGACCCGGGACACAGAGTGGCTATGGCTACACCTTC
CAWRPGTQSGYGYTF
>-|TRBV19|few|TRBJ1-1
TGTGCCAGTAGTAACCAGCTGAACACTGAAGCTTTCTTT
CASSNQLNTEAFF
>-|TRBV6-6|-|TRBJ2-3
TGTGCCAGCAGTTACTGGGGAATAGATACGCAGTATTTT
CASSYWGIDTQYF
>-|TRBV15|-|TRBJ1-4
TGTGCCACCAGCTCCTGGGGCTTAAATGAAAAACTGTTTTTT
CATSSWGLNEKLFF
>-|TRBV6-5|-|TRBJ1-6
TGTGCCAGCAGTCCCGTCGCCGGTGGTAATTCACCCCTCCACTTT
CASSPVAGGNSPLHF
>TRBD1|TRBV6-1|-|TRBJ1-5
TGTGCCAGCGGAACTCGACAGGGCTCAAATCAGCCCCAGCATTTT
CASGTRQGSNQPQHF
>-|TRBV18|few|TRBJ1-2
TGTGCCAGCTCACCCCAACGAGGTTATGGCTACACCTTC
CASSPQRGYGYTF
>-|TRBV30|-|TRBJ1-1
TGTGCCTGGAGTAGGGGGGGGAACACTGAAGCTTTCTTT
CAWSRGGNTEAFF
>-|TRBV6-4|few|TRBJ1-6
TGTGCCAGCAGTGCAGAACAGAATTCACCCCTCCACTTT
CASSAEQNSPLHF
>-|TRBV18|-|TRBJ2-1
TGTGCCAGCTCACCAGTGCGTAGGGGCCTAACCGCCAATGAGCAGTTCTTC
CASSPVRRGLTANEQFF
>TRBD2|TRBV13|-|TRBJ2-7
TGTGCCAGCAGCCGTTCCGGGGGGTCTGTTACCTACGAGCAGTACTTC
CASSRSGGSVTYEQYF
>-|TRBV5-1|-|TRBJ2-3
TGCGCCAGCAGCCTGGAAGGGATAACAGATACGCAGTATTTT
CASSLEGITDTQYF
>-|TRBV12-5|-|TRBJ1-1
TGTGCTAGTGCCGCGACCGGGGCGAACACTGAAGCTTTCTTT
CASAATGANTEAFF
>TRBD2|TRBV7-9|-|TRBJ2-2
TGTGCCAGCAGCTATTACAGCGGGGGGGCTGCCGGGGAGCTGTTTTTT
CASSYYSGGAAGELFF
>-|TRBV19|-|TRBJ2-3
TGTGCCAGTAGTACTCCAGTAGCAGATACGCAGTATTTT
CASSTPVADTQYF
>-|TRBV18|-|TRBJ1-3
TGTGCCAGCTCACGGGCCGGGCACGACTTTGGAAACACCATATATTTT
CASSRAGHDFGNTIYF
>TRBD1|TRBV7-8|once|TRBJ1-5
TGTGCCAGCAGCTTACAGGGGGCTACTAGCAATCAGCCCCAGCATTTT
CASSLQGATSNQPQHF
>-|TRBV5-1|-|TRBJ1-5
TGCGCCAGCAGCTTGGAGGAGGATCAGCCCCAGCATTTT
CASSLEEDQPQHF
>-|TRBV4-1|-|TRBJ1-1
TGCGCCAGCAGCCATGCCGGGACAACAAGAGGCACTGAAGCTTTCTTT
CASSHAGTTRGTEAFF
>TRBD1|TRBV6-1|-|TRBJ2-1
TGTGCCAGCAGTGAAGTGCAGGGGGCCTACAATGAGCAGTTCTTC
CASSEVQGAYNEQFF
>TRBD1|TRBV28|-|TRBJ1-6
TGTGCCAGCAGTCGGACAGGGAGGCCTTCACCCCTCCACTTT
CASSRTGRPSPLHF
>-|TRBV14|-|TRBJ2-1
TGTGCCAGCAGCCAAGTAGGATGGTACAATGAGCAGTTCTTC
CASSQVGWYNEQFF
>TRBD1|TRBV9|-|TRBJ1-2
TGTGCCAGCAGCATCGGACAGGGCGTCGGGCTTAATGGCTACACCTTC
CASSIGQGVGLNGYTF
>TRBD1|TRBV2|few|TRBJ1-5
TGTGCCAGCAGTAGGACAGGGAATCAGCCCCAGCATTTT
CASSRTGNQPQHF
>-|TRBV20-1|-|TRBJ1-3
TGCAGTGCTAGACAGGGAAACACCATATATTTT
CSARQGNTIYF